The following is a TCR beta chain sequence with its context. Clones were sequenced by immunoSEQ multiplex PCR, and TCRdb holds only the in-frame ones, with some missing. The repertoire has approximately 160,000 clones, about four fifths of them found once; the top ten carry roughly a tenth. These data come from a study of cytomegalovirus exposure and HLA in healthy donors. CDR1 and CDR2 from the germline V gene are SGHNT and YYREEE (reference sequence). The junction had 4 bases not matched to a gene; V was cut back by 1 base and J by 2 bases. This CDR3 has 16 residues. Sequenced sample: PBMCs. V is TRBV5-4 and J is TRBJ2-7; the match to TRBD2 covers 12 bases. This TCR derives from a man aged 25 to 45 in good health and CMV-seropositive. CDR3 sequence: CASSLSLAGGAYEQYF. CDR3 nucleotide sequence: TGTGCCAGCAGCTTGTCGCTAGCGGGAGGGGCCTACGAGCAGTACTTC.